This TCR beta chain originates from a study of T-cell memory formation after mild COVID-19. In TCRdb, the 5' RACE reads were re-called with MiXCR into one record per CDR3 protein. The sample holds fewer than 300,000 distinct CDR3 sequences; about a sixth are singletons and the top ten take about 21%. The TCR was taken from a man younger than 30 who had mild COVID-19 (a few samples of this study predate the infection). Cell type and time point are not known. Source material: PBMCs or a T cell subset sorted from them (not recorded which).

DNA of the CDR3: TGTGCCACCAGGGGTATCCAAGAGACCCAGTACTTC. The encoded protein is CATRGIQETQYF. V usage is TRBV24-1 and J usage is TRBJ2-5; D gene uncertain. Trimming cost V 7 bases and J 1 base, with 6 bases left between them. Per the germline V gene, CDR1 is KGHDR and CDR2 is SFDVKD. The CDR3 sequence is 12 residues long.